This TCR beta chain was captured by sequencing in a study of T cells in Graves' hyperthyroidism and ophthalmopathy. Overall study: Before any treatment, at initial diagnosis, peripheral blood was collected. Study-wide points: Most expanded thyroid clonotypes above 0.001 also appeared in blood.

Patients aged 18 to 65 had newly diagnosed hyperthyroidism lasting under 2 months. Clinical symptoms, serum thyroxine, TRAb, thyroid ultrasound and orbital computed tomography informed diagnoses. As to this clonotype: Its target is not known. This clone may be a read error of a much larger clone one base away.

The V end was cut by 2 bases, the J end by 5 bases, with 13 bases between. Germline assignment: CDR1 SGHVS and CDR2 FNYEAQ. This CDR3 has 14 amino acids. Amplified TCR beta CDR3 regions derived from RNA transcripts. The HTBI primer set drove a first-round RT-PCR of the TCR CDR3. TCRdb called the multiplex PCR reads again in MiXCR, with one record for every CDR3 protein. The data hold around 760,000 distinct CDR3 sequences, with around a third observed a single time. The gene calls are TRBV7-6 and TRBJ2-7; perhaps TRBD2 as D (6 bases). The clonotype was recovered from a woman between 40 and 50 years old with Graves' hyperthyroidism. The sample consisted of blood. The CDR3 loop is CASSLWGTSHEQYF. The DNA of the CDR3 is TGTGCCAGCAGCTTATGGGGGACTTCCCACGAGCAGTACTTC. Looking up the rest from reference TRBV7-6 and TRBJ2-7 gives the full variable domain: GAGVSQSPRYKVTKRGQDVALRCDPISGHVSLYWYRQALGQGPEFLTYFNYEAQQDKSGLPNDRFSAERPEGSISTLTIQRTEQRDSAMYRCASSLWGTSHEQYFGPGTRLTVT.